In this sample, the clone carrying this T cell receptor beta chain turned up many times. Antigen: not known. At the DNA level, this CDR3 is encoded by other sequences in the same sample as well. Profiling relied on immunoSEQ multiplex PCR, and the TCRdb table lists in-frame clones only, not all of them. This sample has 2 million to 3 million clones, with 90% to 95% found just once. V was shortened by 1 base and J by 3 bases, with 3 bases between the two germline ends. The CDR3 runs 11 residues. Germline values: CDR1 GTSNPN, CDR2 SVGIG (reference sequence). Every donor was a Caucasian adult from Nashville, Tennessee. This sample was taken from a study of shared clonotypes between healthy human individuals. Study outcomes and limitations: Clonotypes not shared had lower generation probabilities than those common to all four donors. Sharing across several donors was seen in around 5% of naive CD4 clonotypes. Depth of sequencing was expected to influence donor clonotype sharing.

The specimen sequenced was naive CD4+ T cells sorted from blood. Described subset: CD45RA+ positively selected. This clonotype was sampled from a man younger than 30 in good health. V gene TRBV30 combines with J gene TRBJ1-1; D remains unclear. CDR3 DNA: TGTGCCTGGAGTGGGGACACTGAAGCTTTCTTT. As protein: CAWSGDTEAFF. Full variable domain (outside the CDR3, taken from reference TRBV30 and TRBJ1-1): SQTIHQWPATLVQPVGSPLSLECTVEGTSNPNLYWYRQAAGRGLQLLFYSVGIGQISSEVPQNLSASRPQDRQFILSSKKLLLSDSGFYLCAWSGDTEAFFGQGTRLTVV.